A single sample is the source of the 11 T cell receptor beta chains below, sequenced in a study of blood T cell repertoires in COVID-19. Some clones are missing from TCRdb's copy, which holds only in-frame ones; the method was immunoSEQ multiplex PCR. The data hold around 150,000 clones, with more than 75% observed a single time. The sample comprised peripheral blood. The receptors were gathered from a man between 60 and 70 years old with acute or convalescent COVID-19.

This chain links TRBV19 with TRBJ1-5; 8 nucleotides align to TRBD1. Germline assignment: CDR1 LNHDA and CDR2 SQIVND (reference sequence). The length of the CDR3 is 15 residues. J lost 9 bases, V lost 6 bases, and 13 bases had no gene match. The CDR3 protein is CASSRIDRGWGPQHF. The DNA of the CDR3 is TGTGCCAGTAGCCGAATCGACAGGGGCTGGGGGCCCCAGCATTTT.

CDR3 sequence reads: CASSPSTGARQFF. DNA of the CDR3: TGCGCCAGCAGTCCCTCTACAGGGGCGCGTCAGTTCTTC. The chain carries TRBV10-1 and TRBJ2-1, with 7 bases identical to TRBD1. Germline CDR1 reads WNHNN; CDR2 reads SYGVQD (reference sequence). The CDR3 contains 13 residues. The V gene end was trimmed by 5 bases and the J gene end by 13 bases; junction bases not matched to a gene: 11.

J is TRBJ1-5 and V is TRBV12-3 or TRBV12-4, with 7 positions matching TRBD1. The CDR3 consists of 13 residues. V was pared by 6 bases and J by 5 bases, with 4 bases of the junction left unmatched. As DNA, the CDR3 is TGTGCCAGCAGCACCGACAGGGATCAGCCCCAGCATTTT. Its translation: CASSTDRDQPQHF.

This rearrangement joins TRBV9 to TRBJ2-2, with TRBD2 as a possible D gene (5 bases). Trimming cost V 4 bases and J 4 bases, with 17 bases left between them. CDR1 and CDR2 (germline): SGDLS, YYNGEE. The CDR3 consists of 16 residues. As DNA, the CDR3 is TGTGCCAGCAGCACCGGGATTGGCGGGTTCACCGGGGAGCTGTTTTTT. It specifies CASSTGIGGFTGELFF.

This clone has more than one count but fewer than ten. J is TRBJ2-3 and V is TRBV10-3; D is undetermined. This CDR3 contains 14 residues. CDR1 and CDR2 (germline): ENHRY, SYGVKD. V gave up 6 bases and J gave up 0 bases, with 10 bases separating them. The CDR3, as DNA: TGTGCCATCAGCCCACTGCTAAGCACAGATACGCAGTATTTT. Encoded protein: CAISPLLSTDTQYF.

This sequence joins TRBV5-1 and TRBJ1-6, with D possibly being TRBD1 (6 bases). V was pared by 0 bases and J by 13 bases, with 14 bases between. CDR1 is SGHRS and CDR2 is YFSETQ in the germline V gene. The CDR3 spans 14 residues. This CDR3 reads CASSLVPGAKPLHF. The CDR3 bases are TGCGCCAGCAGCTTGGTGCCAGGGGCAAAGCCCCTCCACTTT.

The table lists this clone with a count of one. V is TRBV18 and J is TRBJ1-4; no reliable D call. The CDR3 is made up of 13 amino acids. Trimming removed 3 bases from V and 10 bases from J, with 12 bases in between. Germline CDR1 and CDR2: KGHSH and LQKENI. The CDR3 loop is CASSPEVLGKLFF. CDR3 nucleotide sequence: TGTGCCAGCTCACCGGAGGTGCTGGGAAAACTGTTTTTT.

This clone was observed a few times. V is TRBV19 and J is TRBJ1-2; TRBD1 agrees at 10 bases. CDR3 size: 13 residues. The trim removed 9 bases at V and 6 bases at J, leaving 7 bases unmatched. The germline CDR1 and CDR2 sequences are LNHDA and SQIVND (reference sequence). CDR3 in amino acids: CASRGQGIDGYTF. The CDR3 bases are TGTGCCAGCAGGGGACAGGGGATAGATGGCTACACCTTC.

V usage is TRBV5-1 and J usage is TRBJ1-1, with D perhaps matching TRBD1 (5 bases). This CDR3 contains 14 residues. Germline V CDR1 and CDR2: SGHRS, YFSETQ. V lost 4 bases and J 1 base, leaving 11 bases between the germline ends. The CDR3 region has the DNA TGCGCCAGCAGCCCGCAGGGTGGGAACACTGAAGCTTTCTTT. It translates to CASSPQGGNTEAFF.

V and J are TRBV27 and TRBJ1-5; TRBD1 might be the D (5 bases). V was pared by 5 bases and J by 2 bases, with 10 bases between. Germline V gene lookup returns CDR1 MNHEY and CDR2 SMNVEV (reference sequence). The CDR3 sequence is 14 residues long. DNA for the CDR3: TGTGCCAGCAGTATCAGGGTGGGCAATCAGCCCCAGCATTTT. This translates into CASSIRVGNQPQHF.

The chain couples TRBV11-2 to TRBJ2-7; the match to TRBD2 covers 12 bases. CDR3 length: 17 amino acids. Looked up from germline, CDR1 is SGHAT and CDR2 is FQNNGV. V dropped 5 bases and J dropped 1; count of bases not matched to a gene: 9. Here the CDR3 DNA reads TGTGCCAGCAGCCGCGGGACTAGCGGGCCGATTTCCTACGAGCAGTACTTC. Protein sequence: CASSRGTSGPISYEQYF. Complete variable domain (other parts from reference TRBV11-2 and TRBJ2-7): EAGVAQSPRYKIIEKRQSVAFWCNPISGHATLYWYQQILGQGPKLLIQFQNNGVVDDSQLPKDRFSAERLKGVDSTLKIQPAKLEDSAVYLCASSRGTSGPISYEQYFGPGTRLTVT.